The 7 T cell receptor beta chains below were found in one sample sequenced in a study of regulatory T cells in long-lasting Graves disease. Time point denoted: persistent/refractory GD, antithyroid drugs over 5 years with positive TRAb. TCR sequences were obtained from RNA taken from PBMCs. Library construction for TCR beta used iRepertoire HTBI primers and Arm-PCR of CDR3 regions. TCRdb fed the multiplex PCR reads into MiXCR, producing one record per CDR3 protein. This sample yields over 250,000 distinct CDR3 sequences, of which around 21% are seen a single time; 56% belongs to the top ten. This sample comprised peripheral blood mononuclear cells (PBMCs), obtained when the disease was refractory, from a patient treated with antithyroid drugs. The origin of the receptors is a female donor with Graves disease.

This clonotype was counted at least ten times. This chain connects TRBV5-1 to TRBJ1-1; D unresolved. Trimming removed 5 bases from V and 0 bases from J, with 8 bases in between. The CDR3 spans 13 residues. Germline V gene lookup returns CDR1 SGHRS and CDR2 YFSETQ. CDR3 nucleotide sequence: TGCGCCAGCAGAAGGGAGCTGAACACTGAAGCTTTCTTT. Residues: CASRRELNTEAFF.

This clonotype has ten or more counts. The J gene is TRBJ2-6, the V gene TRBV2; the D is unclear. CDR3 length: 14 amino acids. Trimming stripped 7 bases from V and 7 bases from J, with 14 bases between. Germline loops: CDR1 SNHLY, CDR2 FYNNEI. The CDR3, as DNA: TGTGCCAGCAAGGGTTACCTGGGTGCCAACGTCCTGACTTTC. It specifies CASKGYLGANVLTF.

This clonotype came up once. Since a much larger clone is just one base distant, this may be a read error. The J gene is TRBJ1-2, the V gene TRBV7-9; the match to TRBD1 covers 11 bases. This CDR3 has 15 amino acids. Germline-derived CDR1 and CDR2 are SEHNR and FQNEAQ (reference sequence). J gave up 6 bases and V 5 bases, and 8 bases lay outside the gene matches. The CDR3 here is CASSSPGTGGDGYTF. The CDR3, as DNA: TGTGCCAGCAGCAGCCCCGGGACAGGGGGTGATGGCTACACCTTC.

This clonotype was detected a few times. The rearrangement joins TRBV30 to TRBJ1-1; TRBD1 is a possible D gene (5 bases). Trimming cost V 5 bases and J 0 bases, with 10 bases left between them. The CDR3 length is 13 residues. Germline CDR1 reads GTSNPN; CDR2 reads SVGIG (reference sequence). CDR3 nucleotide sequence: TGTGCCTGGTCTCGACAGCTGAACACTGAAGCTTTCTTT. Translated, it gives CAWSRQLNTEAFF.

This clonotype has a count of ten or more. The CDR3 sequence: CASSQQGIRNSPLHF. The CDR3 DNA follows: TGTGCCAGCAGTCAACAGGGTATCAGAAATTCACCCCTCCACTTT. This chain joins TRBV12-3 or TRBV12-4 and TRBJ1-6; maybe TRBD1 (6 bases). Trimming took off 5 bases at V and 7 bases at J, with 15 bases between the two ends. The CDR3 extends over 15 amino acids.

This clonotype was counted at least ten times. The V gene is TRBV28, the J gene TRBJ2-5; no clear D. Germline CDR1 is MDHEN and CDR2 is SYDVKM. V was pared by 8 bases and J by 2 bases, with 18 bases between. CDR3 length: 15 amino acids. In nucleotides, the CDR3 is TGTGCCAGCCACGCAGGTGGGCGTGAACAAGAGACCCAGTACTTC. Its translation: CASHAGGREQETQYF.

The gene calls are TRBV7-9 and TRBJ1-4; TRBD1 might be the D (6 bases). From germline, CDR1 is SEHNR and CDR2 FQNEAQ (reference sequence). CDR3 length: 15 residues. Trimming removed 5 bases from V and 7 bases from J, with 17 bases in between. CDR3 loop: CASSLQGDGGEKLFF. The DNA for the CDR3 is TGTGCCAGCAGCCTACAGGGCGACGGTGGTGAAAAACTGTTTTTT.